Here is one T cell receptor (beta chain) with its context. Its antigen is as yet unknown. V lost 2 bases to trimming and J lost 7 bases; unmatched junction nucleotides: 17. There are 18 residues in the CDR3. Looked up from germline, CDR1 is SEHNR and CDR2 is FQNEAQ (reference sequence). This record comes from a study of cytomegalovirus exposure and HLA in healthy donors. Overall study context: The early release's HLA-typed donors yielded approximately 81 million unique TCRs.

Overall study results and limits: An analysis done earlier found most TCR beta V segments productive about 87% or about 30% of the time.

13 Jbeta primers and 60 Vbeta primers were used for the PCR. Sequenced by immunoSEQ multiplex PCR; TCRdb stores in-frame clones only, minus some. In the table there are about 120,000 clones, around two thirds of which are singletons. The genes are TRBV7-9 and TRBJ2-1; TRBD2 aligns across 7 bases. Material: PBMCs. The clonotype originates from a human donor in good health. As DNA, the CDR3 is TGTGCCAGCAGCTTAAAGGGCGGGGGAACTAATTTAGGAAATGAGCAGTTCTTC. Protein product: CASSLKGGGTNLGNEQFF. The full variable domain, rest sourced from reference TRBV7-9 and TRBJ2-1, is DTGVSQNPRHKITKRGQNVTFRCDPISEHNRLYWYRQTLGQGPEFLTYFQNEAQLEKSRLLSDRFSAERPKGSFSTLEIQRTEQGDSAMYLCASSLKGGGTNLGNEQFFGPGTRLTVL.